The clone carrying this T cell receptor (beta chain) was counted only a few times. The antigen remains undetermined. These data belong to a study of T cell responses to AZD1222 COVID-19 vaccine. Whole-study results and caveats: Females made up more of the donors, who were largely white British, and clonal diversity may have come out too low. Among those given AZD1222, only five or six were seropositive at baseline. An increase in Spike-specific TCR breadth and depth was observed after two AZD1222 doses. None of the repertoires were sampled until the peak T cell response had passed.

The table came from immunoSEQ multiplex PCR; TCRdb's copy has only in-frame clones and leaves some out. Here the sample spans about 140,000 clones, about 91% being singletons. With 1 base removed from V and 0 bases from J, the gap between germline ends came to 4 bases. CDR3 length: 14 residues. In germline, CDR1 is SGDLS, CDR2 YYNGEE. The chain joins TRBV9 to TRBJ2-2; D is unresolved. This TCR was recovered from an adult in good health. The specimen was peripheral blood, collected on day 0 of AZD1222 vaccination. The CDR3 DNA reads TGTGCCAGCAGCGTAAATACGAACACCGGGGAGCTGTTTTTT. Translated: CASSVNTNTGELFF.